The 27 T cell receptor beta chains listed next were all sequenced from one sample in a study of cytomegalovirus exposure and HLA in healthy donors. Primers for the PCR totalled 60 Vbeta and 13 Jbeta. Repertoires were generated with immunoSEQ multiplex PCR, while TCRdb's copy carries only in-frame clones and drops some. The table lists about 220,000 clones, over 80% of them singletons. The sample consisted of PBMCs. These receptors were collected from a boy between 2 and 10 years old in good health and CMV-seronegative.

The chain is built from TRBV25-1 and TRBJ1-1; a weak D match, TRBD1 (6 bases). The CDR3 contains 15 residues. Germline V gene sequence: CDR1 MGHDK, CDR2 SYGVNS. V dropped 0 bases and J dropped 1 base, with 9 bases sitting between them. CDR3 nucleotides: TGTGCCAGCAGTGAATACCCGACAGGGAACACTGAAGCTTTCTTT. It encodes CASSEYPTGNTEAFF.

The chain carries TRBV11-3 and TRBJ1-2, with 11 positions matching TRBD1. The trim removed 7 bases at V and 8 bases at J, leaving 9 bases unmatched. The CDR3 loop spans 14 amino acids. Germline CDR1 is SGHNT and CDR2 is YENEEA. CDR3 region: CASTHGQGAKGYTF. Written as DNA, the CDR3 is TGTGCCAGCACCCACGGACAGGGGGCGAAGGGCTACACCTTC.

The genes are TRBV19 and TRBJ1-5; 7 bases match TRBD1. Germline loops: CDR1 LNHDA, CDR2 SQIVND (reference sequence). This CDR3 region has 16 residues. V lost 4 bases and J lost 1; bases outside the gene matches: 7. CDR3: CASSTIQGKSNQPQHF. The DNA for the CDR3 is TGTGCCAGTAGTACCATACAGGGGAAAAGCAATCAGCCCCAGCATTTT.

In DNA, the CDR3 is TGTGCCAGCAGCCAAGATTTGAGGGGGCCCTTATCCTATGGCTACACCTTC. It translates to CASSQDLRGPLSYGYTF. J is TRBJ1-2 and V is TRBV4-2, with TRBD1 matching over 7 bases. CDR3 length: 17 residues. J lost 4 bases, V lost 0 bases, and 11 bases had no gene match. CDR1 and CDR2 from the germline V gene are LGHNA and YNFKEQ.

The chain links TRBV6-5 to TRBJ2-7; 11 positions match TRBD2. The CDR3 is made up of 15 amino acids. V lost 5 bases and J lost 3; bases outside the gene matches: 6. Germline loops: CDR1 MNHEY, CDR2 SVGAGI. The CDR3 nucleotides are TGTGCCAGCAGTACTAGCGGGAGTGTGGTCTACGAGCAGTACTTC. It yields the protein CASSTSGSVVYEQYF.

CDR3 residues: CASSSPLAGFTDTQYF. DNA for the CDR3: TGTGCCAGCAGCTCACCTCTTGCAGGGTTCACAGATACGCAGTATTTT. This chain uses TRBV7-6 with TRBJ2-3; the D gene is possibly TRBD1 (5 bases). CDR3 size: 16 residues. Trimming shortened V by 4 bases and J by 2 bases, and 16 bases separated the two germline ends. Per the germline V gene, CDR1 is SGHVS and CDR2 is FNYEAQ.

This clone was found once. The chain carries TRBV11-2 and TRBJ1-5, with D unresolved. The CDR3 loop spans 18 amino acids. Trimming removed 3 bases at V and 9 bases at J, with 27 bases between. CDR1 is SGHAT, CDR2 FQNNGV, per germline. CDR3 sequence: CASSLRIWEEGRILPQHF. CDR3 nucleotides: TGTGCCAGCAGCTTGAGGATTTGGGAGGAGGGTCGTATCTTGCCCCAGCATTTT.

This sequence joins TRBV28 and TRBJ1-5, with D uncertain. Germline V lookup: CDR1 MDHEN, CDR2 SYDVKM. The CDR3 has 13 residues. CDR3 sequence reads: CGGGPYSNQPQHF. In DNA form, the CDR3 reads TGTGGGGGAGGTCCGTATAGCAATCAGCCCCAGCATTTT.

The chain is built from TRBV7-6 and TRBJ1-3; D is ambiguous. CDR3 length equals 17 residues. Germline V lookup: CDR1 SGHVS, CDR2 FNYEAQ. Trimming stripped 0 bases from V and 4 bases from J, with 16 bases between. CDR3 sequence: CASSLASSGRLGNTIYF. The CDR3 DNA reads TGTGCCAGCAGCTTAGCAAGTAGCGGCAGACTCGGAAACACCATATATTTT.

The chain employs TRBV6-5 and TRBJ2-1, with TRBD2 matching 8 bases. Germline-derived CDR1 and CDR2 are MNHEY and SVGAGI. CDR3 length equals 14 residues. Germline trimming cut 6 bases from V and 4 bases from J; bases unmatched to any gene: 5. CDR3 region: CASSLSGTYNEQFF. The CDR3 coding sequence is TGTGCCAGCAGCCTTAGCGGGACTTACAATGAGCAGTTCTTC.

This clone was seen only a few times. This chain joins TRBV2 and TRBJ2-3; the match to TRBD1 covers 11 bases. This CDR3 comprises 15 residues. Germline CDR1 is SNHLY and CDR2 is FYNNEI. Trimming took 7 bases from V and 2 from J; bases not matched to a gene: 5. CDR3 DNA sequence: TGTGCCAGCACAGGGACAGGGGGTGACACAGATACGCAGTATTTT. Amino acids: CASTGTGGDTDTQYF. Drawing the rest from reference TRBV2 and TRBJ2-3, the complete variable domain is EPEVTQTPSHQVTQMGQEVILRCVPISNHLYFYWYRQILGQKVEFLVSFYNNEISEKSEIFDDQFSVERPDGSNFTLKIRSTKLEDSAMYFCASTGTGGDTDTQYFGPGTRLTVL.

This chain connects TRBV7-9 to TRBJ1-1, with TRBD1 matching over 7 bases. CDR1 and CDR2 (germline): SEHNR, FQNEAQ (reference sequence). V was pared by 3 bases and J by 1 base, with 2 bases of the junction left unmatched. The CDR3 has 14 amino acids. This chain's CDR3 is CASSLGQWNTEAFF. The DNA for the CDR3 is TGTGCCAGCAGCTTGGGACAGTGGAACACTGAAGCTTTCTTT.

The chain couples TRBV27 to TRBJ1-2, with 10 bases that match TRBD1. The CDR3 contains 19 residues. Trimming cost V 7 bases and J 1 base; bases outside gene matches: 18. Germline lookup yields CDR1 MNHEY and CDR2 SMNVEV (reference sequence). CDR3: CASTHQNRDRGLINYGYTF. DNA for the CDR3: TGTGCCAGCACTCATCAAAATCGGGACAGGGGCCTTATTAACTATGGCTACACCTTC.

J is TRBJ2-3 and V is TRBV30, with D maybe TRBD1 (6 bases). Trimming removed 7 bases from V and 2 bases from J, with 19 bases in between. The CDR3 consists of 15 residues. Germline CDR1 reads GTSNPN; CDR2 reads SVGIG (reference sequence). The CDR3 is CAYRRQERHTDTQYF. CDR3 nucleotide sequence: TGTGCCTACCGACGACAGGAGAGACACACAGATACGCAGTATTTT.

The chain carries TRBV5-1 and TRBJ2-5, with 11 positions matching TRBD2. There are 18 residues in the CDR3. The germline CDR1 and CDR2 sequences are SGHRS and YFSETQ. Unmatched junction bases numbered 8, after V lost 1 base and J lost 0 bases. CDR3 amino acids: CASSLKAKTSGNQETQYF. CDR3 coding DNA: TGCGCCAGCAGCTTGAAAGCCAAGACTAGCGGGAACCAAGAGACCCAGTACTTC.

This clone was recorded once. Germline and junction disagree at one end, which may indicate a read error. V gene TRBV7-7 combines with J gene TRBJ2-5; D unresolved. The germline V gene encodes CDR1 SSHAT and CDR2 FNYEAQ (reference sequence). The CDR3 extends over 14 amino acids. CDR3 protein: CASSLVGDQETQYF. The CDR3 region has the DNA TGTGCTAGCAGCTTAGTAGGAGACCAAGAGACCCAGTACTTC.

The chain carries TRBV7-9 and TRBJ1-3; D is perhaps TRBD1 (5 bases). V lost 2 bases, J lost 4 bases, and 12 bases lay in between. The CDR3 has 15 amino acids. Germline V gene lookup returns CDR1 SEHNR and CDR2 FQNEAQ (reference sequence). CDR3 region: CASSLMAGLGNTIYF. The CDR3 coding sequence is TGTGCCAGCAGCTTAATGGCAGGGTTAGGAAACACCATATATTTT.

This chain links TRBV5-6 with TRBJ2-7, with D unclear. Trimming removed 1 base at V and 3 bases at J, with 11 bases between. The CDR3 extends over 14 amino acids. Germline values: CDR1 SGHDT, CDR2 YYEEEE. The CDR3 loop reads CASSLRLSDYEQYF. The CDR3 nucleotides read TGTGCCAGCAGCTTGAGGCTGAGCGACTACGAGCAGTACTTC. Combining the CDR3 with reference TRBV5-6 and TRBJ2-7 gives the whole variable domain DAGVTQSPTHLIKTRGQQVTLRCSPKSGHDTVSWYQQALGQGPQFIFQYYEEEERQRGNFPDRFSGHQFPNYSSELNVNALLLGDSALYLCASSLRLSDYEQYFGPGTRLTVT.

The chain joins TRBV29-1 to TRBJ2-3; D perhaps matches TRBD1 (6 bases). There are 14 residues in the CDR3. The V end was cut by 5 bases, the J end by 0 bases, with 12 bases between. The V gene's germline CDR1 is SQVTM and CDR2 ANQGSEA. The DNA for the CDR3 is TGCAGCGTTCTACAGGGTACTAGCACAGATACGCAGTATTTT. Encoded protein: CSVLQGTSTDTQYF.

The chain is built from TRBV7-9 and TRBJ2-3, with D hard to call. The CDR3 sequence is 13 residues long. V lost 5 bases, J lost 4 bases, and 10 bases lay in between. Germline V gene sequence: CDR1 SEHNR, CDR2 FQNEAQ (reference sequence). The CDR3 here is CASSPVPSDTQYF. The CDR3 DNA is TGTGCCAGCAGCCCAGTCCCGTCAGATACGCAGTATTTT.

This clone was recorded once. Sequence at one end of the junction differs from germline and may be a read error. The chain is built from TRBV13 and TRBJ1-2; D perhaps matches TRBD1 (5 bases). The germline CDR1 and CDR2 sequences are PRHDT and FYEKMQ (reference sequence). CDR3 length: 13 amino acids. CDR3 amino acids: CASNLGRARGYTF. The CDR3 nucleotides are TGTGCCAGCAACTTAGGCAGGGCGCGTGGCTACACCTTC.

The chain uses TRBV13 and TRBJ2-2; D gene ambiguous. This CDR3 region has 14 residues. Looked up from germline, CDR1 is PRHDT and CDR2 is FYEKMQ (reference sequence). V gave up 5 bases and J gave up 4 bases, with 11 bases separating them. As DNA, the CDR3 is TGTGCCAGCAGCCCCCCCCTAAGCACCGGGGAGCTGTTTTTT. Translated: CASSPPLSTGELFF.

The J gene is TRBJ2-4, the V gene TRBV6-1; TRBD1 agrees at 10 bases. The CDR3 covers 14 residues. V shed 1 base, J shed 8 bases, and the junction held 2 bases outside the gene matches. CDR1 and CDR2 from the germline V gene are MNHNS and SASEGT. The CDR3 loop reads CASSEVDRGYIQYF. DNA of the CDR3: TGTGCCAGCAGTGAAGTGGACAGGGGGTACATTCAGTACTTC.

The chain has TRBV10-2 and TRBJ2-3, with 11 nucleotides matching TRBD1. The CDR3 spans 15 residues. The V and J ends lost 5 bases and 5 bases, in that order; junction bases with no gene match: 6. CDR1 and CDR2 from the germline V gene are WSHSY and SAAADI. The CDR3 bases are TGCGCCAGCAGTTTTGGGACAGGGGGTAGAGATACGCAGTATTTT. It encodes CASSFGTGGRDTQYF.

The rearrangement uses TRBV6-6 and TRBJ1-1; D perhaps matches TRBD1 (6 bases). Germline loops: CDR1 MNHNY, CDR2 SVGAGI (reference sequence). V was clipped by 3 bases and J by 14 bases, with 19 bases between them. CDR3 length equals 13 residues. The DNA for the CDR3 is TGTGCCAGCAGTTATAACAGGGAGGGCCCAGTGTTCTTT. It specifies CASSYNREGPVFF.

V and J are TRBV21-1 and TRBJ1-1; the D call of TRBD1 is as the table states it, not checked on the DNA. TRBV21-1 is an annotated pseudogene. CDR3 size: 20 residues. Here the CDR3 reads CASSKALFRWDRALNTEAFF. The CDR3 bases are TGTGCCAGCAGCAAAGCGCTTTTCAGGTGGGACAGGGCTTTGAACACTGAAGCTTTCTTT.

The gene calls are TRBV6-1 and TRBJ1-3; D is possibly TRBD1 (5 bases). Germline CDR1 MNHNS, CDR2 SASEGT. The CDR3 length is 12 residues. The germline V and J ends were trimmed by 8 bases and 3 bases, with 8 bases remaining between them. CDR3 amino acids: CASGGFGNTIYF. The CDR3 nucleotides are TGTGCCAGCGGGGGGTTTGGAAACACCATATATTTT.